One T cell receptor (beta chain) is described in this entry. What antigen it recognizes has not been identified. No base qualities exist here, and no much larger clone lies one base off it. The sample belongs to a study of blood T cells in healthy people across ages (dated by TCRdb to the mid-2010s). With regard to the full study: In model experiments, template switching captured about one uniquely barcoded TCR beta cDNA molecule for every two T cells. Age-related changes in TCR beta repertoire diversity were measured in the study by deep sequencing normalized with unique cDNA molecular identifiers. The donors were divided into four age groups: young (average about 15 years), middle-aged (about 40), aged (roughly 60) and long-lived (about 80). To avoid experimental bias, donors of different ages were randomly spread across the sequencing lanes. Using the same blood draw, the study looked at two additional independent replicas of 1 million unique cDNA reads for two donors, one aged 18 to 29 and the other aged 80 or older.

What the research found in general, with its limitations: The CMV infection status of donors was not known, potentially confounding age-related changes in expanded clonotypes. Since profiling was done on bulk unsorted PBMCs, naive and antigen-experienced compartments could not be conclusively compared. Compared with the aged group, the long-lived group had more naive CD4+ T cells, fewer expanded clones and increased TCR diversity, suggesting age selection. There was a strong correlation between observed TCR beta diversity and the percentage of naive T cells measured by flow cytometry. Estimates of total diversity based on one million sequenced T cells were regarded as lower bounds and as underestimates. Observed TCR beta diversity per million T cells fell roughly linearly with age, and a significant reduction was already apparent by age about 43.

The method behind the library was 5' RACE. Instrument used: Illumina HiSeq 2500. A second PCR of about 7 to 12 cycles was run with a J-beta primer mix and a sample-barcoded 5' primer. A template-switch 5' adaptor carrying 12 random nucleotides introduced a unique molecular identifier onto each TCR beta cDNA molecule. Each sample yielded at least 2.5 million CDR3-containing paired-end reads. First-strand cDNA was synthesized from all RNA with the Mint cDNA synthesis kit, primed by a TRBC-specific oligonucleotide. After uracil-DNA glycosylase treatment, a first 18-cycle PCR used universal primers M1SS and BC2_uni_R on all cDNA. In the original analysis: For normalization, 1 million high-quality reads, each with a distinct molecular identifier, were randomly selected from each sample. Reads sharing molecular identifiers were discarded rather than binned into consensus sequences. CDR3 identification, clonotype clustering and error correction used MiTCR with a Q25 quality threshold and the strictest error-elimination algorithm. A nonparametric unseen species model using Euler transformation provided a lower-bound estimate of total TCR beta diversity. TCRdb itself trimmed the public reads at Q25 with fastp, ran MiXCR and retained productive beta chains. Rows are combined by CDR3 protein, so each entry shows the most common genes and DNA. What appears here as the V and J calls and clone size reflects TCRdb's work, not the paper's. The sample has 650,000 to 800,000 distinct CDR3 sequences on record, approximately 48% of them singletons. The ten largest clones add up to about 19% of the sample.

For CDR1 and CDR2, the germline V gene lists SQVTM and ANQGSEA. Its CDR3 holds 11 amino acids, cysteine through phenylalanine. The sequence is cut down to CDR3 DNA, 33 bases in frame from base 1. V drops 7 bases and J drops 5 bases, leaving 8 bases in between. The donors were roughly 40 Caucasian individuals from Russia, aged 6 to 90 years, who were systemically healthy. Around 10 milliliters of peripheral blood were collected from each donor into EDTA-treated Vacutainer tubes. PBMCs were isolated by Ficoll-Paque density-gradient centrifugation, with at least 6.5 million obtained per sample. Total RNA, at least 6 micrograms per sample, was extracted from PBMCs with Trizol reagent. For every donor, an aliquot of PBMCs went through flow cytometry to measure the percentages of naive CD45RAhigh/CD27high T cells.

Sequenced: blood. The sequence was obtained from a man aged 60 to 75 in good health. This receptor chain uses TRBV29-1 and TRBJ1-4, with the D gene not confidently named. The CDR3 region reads CSDLKNEKLFF. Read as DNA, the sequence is TGCAGCGACCTGAAGAATGAAAAACTGTTTTTT.